One T cell receptor (beta chain) is described in this entry. Other DNA sequences of this sample code for an identical CDR3. These data belong to a study of blood T cell repertoires in COVID-19. The V gene's germline CDR1 is SEHNR and CDR2 FQNEAQ (reference sequence). V shed 3 bases and J 5 bases; nucleotides not matched to a gene: 0. This CDR3 comprises 14 residues. Source study methods: Estimation of nucleated cell counts relied on the amplification of reference gene primers. Data came from immunoSEQ multiplex PCR; TCRdb stores just in-frame clones and leaves some out. From that table come the V and J calls and clone size; the DNA was used to work out D and trimming. Of 120,000 to 150,000 clones in the sample, about 87% were seen once.

The origin of this receptor is a human donor with COVID-19, enrolled during active disease. The donor label of this sample is uncertain. The source material was peripheral blood. The chain links TRBV7-9 to TRBJ1-6; 8 nucleotides match TRBD1. The CDR3 spells CASSLTGDNSPLHF. Here the CDR3 DNA reads TGTGCCAGCAGCTTGACAGGGGATAATTCACCCCTCCACTTT.